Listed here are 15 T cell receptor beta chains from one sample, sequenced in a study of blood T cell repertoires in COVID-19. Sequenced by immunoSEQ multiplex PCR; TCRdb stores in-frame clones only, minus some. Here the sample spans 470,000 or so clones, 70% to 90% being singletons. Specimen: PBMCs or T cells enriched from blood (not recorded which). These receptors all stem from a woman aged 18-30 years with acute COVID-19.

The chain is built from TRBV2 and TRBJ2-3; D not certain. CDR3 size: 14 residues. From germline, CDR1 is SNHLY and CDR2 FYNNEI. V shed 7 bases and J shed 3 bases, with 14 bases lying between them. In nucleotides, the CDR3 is TGTGCCAGCATGGTGAGGTCTGGTACAGATACGCAGTATTTT. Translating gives CASMVRSGTDTQYF.

CDR3 residues: CASSFSVKAGGGTDTQYF. The CDR3 region has the DNA TGTGCCAGCAGCTTTTCGGTTAAGGCGGGGGGGGGCACAGATACGCAGTATTTT. The chain carries TRBV11-2 and TRBJ2-3; 9 nucleotides agree with TRBD2. The V segment lost 3 bases and the J segment 1 base; nucleotides outside the gene matches: 11. In germline, CDR1 is SGHAT, CDR2 FQNNGV. The CDR3 is made up of 18 amino acids.

CDR3 sequence: CASSLGQGISGANVLTF. The CDR3 bases are TGTGCCAGCAGCTTAGGTCAGGGAATCTCTGGGGCCAACGTCCTGACTTTC. V gene TRBV11-2 combines with J gene TRBJ2-6, with D possibly being TRBD1 (5 bases). Germline V gene sequence: CDR1 SGHAT, CDR2 FQNNGV. The germline V and J ends were trimmed by 1 base and 0 bases, with 10 bases remaining between them. The CDR3 contains 17 residues.

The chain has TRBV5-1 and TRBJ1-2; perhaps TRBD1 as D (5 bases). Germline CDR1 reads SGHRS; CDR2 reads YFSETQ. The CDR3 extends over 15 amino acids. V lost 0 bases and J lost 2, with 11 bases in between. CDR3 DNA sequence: TGCGCCAGCAGCTTGGAAGGGCAGGGCAACTATGGCTACACCTTC. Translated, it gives CASSLEGQGNYGYTF.

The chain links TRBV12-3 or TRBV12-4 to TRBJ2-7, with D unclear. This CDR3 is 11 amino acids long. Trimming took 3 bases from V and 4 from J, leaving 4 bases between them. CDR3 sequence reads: CASSFSYEQYF. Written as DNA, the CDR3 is TGTGCCAGCAGTTTTTCTTACGAGCAGTACTTC.

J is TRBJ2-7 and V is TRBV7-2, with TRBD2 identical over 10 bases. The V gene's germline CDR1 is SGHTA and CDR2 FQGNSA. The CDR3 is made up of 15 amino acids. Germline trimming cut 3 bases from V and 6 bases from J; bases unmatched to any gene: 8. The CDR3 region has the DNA TGTGCCAGCAGCTTCCCAGGGCTAGCGGGAGTCGAGCAGTACTTC. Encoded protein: CASSFPGLAGVEQYF. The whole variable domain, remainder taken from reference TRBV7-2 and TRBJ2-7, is GAGVSQSPSNKVTEKGKDVELRCDPISGHTALYWYRQSLGQGLEFLIYFQGNSAPDKSGLPSDRFSAERTGGSVSTLTIQRTQQEDSAVYLCASSFPGLAGVEQYFGPGTRLTVT.

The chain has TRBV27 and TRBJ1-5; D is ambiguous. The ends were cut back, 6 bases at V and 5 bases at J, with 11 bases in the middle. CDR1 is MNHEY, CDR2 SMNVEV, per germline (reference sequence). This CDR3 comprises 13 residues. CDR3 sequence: CASSYSNYQPQHF. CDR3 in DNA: TGTGCCAGCAGCTACTCGAATTATCAGCCCCAGCATTTT.

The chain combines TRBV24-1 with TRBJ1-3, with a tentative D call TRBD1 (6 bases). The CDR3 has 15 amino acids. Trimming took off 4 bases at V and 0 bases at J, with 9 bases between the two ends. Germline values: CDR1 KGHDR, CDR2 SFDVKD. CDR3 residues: CATSDGQSSGNTIYF. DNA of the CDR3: TGTGCCACCAGTGACGGACAGAGCTCTGGAAACACCATATATTTT.

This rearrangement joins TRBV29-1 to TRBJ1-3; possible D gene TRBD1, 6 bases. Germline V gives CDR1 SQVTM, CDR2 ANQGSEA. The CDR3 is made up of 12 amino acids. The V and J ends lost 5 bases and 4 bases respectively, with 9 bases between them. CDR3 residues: CSVQGTGNTIYF. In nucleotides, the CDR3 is TGCAGCGTTCAGGGGACCGGAAACACCATATATTTT.

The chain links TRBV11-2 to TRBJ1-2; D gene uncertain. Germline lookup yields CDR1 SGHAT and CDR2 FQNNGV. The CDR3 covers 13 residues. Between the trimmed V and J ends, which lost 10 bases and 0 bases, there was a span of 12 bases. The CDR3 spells CATTRVANYGYTF. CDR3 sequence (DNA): TGTGCCACCACGCGGGTAGCTAACTATGGCTACACCTTC.

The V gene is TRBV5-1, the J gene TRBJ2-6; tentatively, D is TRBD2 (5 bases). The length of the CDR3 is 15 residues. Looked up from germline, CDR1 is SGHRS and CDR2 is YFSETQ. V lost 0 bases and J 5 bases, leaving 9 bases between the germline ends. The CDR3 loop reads CASSLGSGRANVLTF. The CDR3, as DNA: TGCGCCAGCAGCTTGGGCTCCGGGAGGGCCAACGTCCTGACTTTC.

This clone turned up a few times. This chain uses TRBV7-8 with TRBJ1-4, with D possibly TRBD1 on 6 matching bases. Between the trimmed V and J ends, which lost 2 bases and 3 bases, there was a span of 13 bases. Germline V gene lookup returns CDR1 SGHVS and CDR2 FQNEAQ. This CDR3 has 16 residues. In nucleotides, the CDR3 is TGTGCCAGCAGCTTAAAAAGAGAGGGGGCTAATGAAAAACTGTTTTTT. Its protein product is CASSLKREGANEKLFF. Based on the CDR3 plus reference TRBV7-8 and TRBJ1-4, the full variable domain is GAGVSQSPRYKVAKRGQDVALRCDPISGHVSLFWYQQALGQGPEFLTYFQNEAQLDKSGLPSDRFFAERPEGSVSTLKIQRTQQEDSAVYLCASSLKREGANEKLFFGSGTQLSVL.

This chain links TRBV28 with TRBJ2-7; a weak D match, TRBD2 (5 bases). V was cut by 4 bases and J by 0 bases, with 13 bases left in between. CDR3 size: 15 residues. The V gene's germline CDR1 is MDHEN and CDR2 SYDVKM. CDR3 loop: CASSSLGVNSYEQYF. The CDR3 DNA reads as TGTGCCAGCAGTTCCCTCGGGGTGAACTCCTACGAGCAGTACTTC.

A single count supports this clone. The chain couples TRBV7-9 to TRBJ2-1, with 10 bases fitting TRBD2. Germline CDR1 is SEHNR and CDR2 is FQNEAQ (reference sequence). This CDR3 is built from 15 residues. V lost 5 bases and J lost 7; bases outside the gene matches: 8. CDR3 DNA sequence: TGTGCCAGCAGCCAATCGACTAGCGGGTTTAATGAGCAGTTCTTC. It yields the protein CASSQSTSGFNEQFF.

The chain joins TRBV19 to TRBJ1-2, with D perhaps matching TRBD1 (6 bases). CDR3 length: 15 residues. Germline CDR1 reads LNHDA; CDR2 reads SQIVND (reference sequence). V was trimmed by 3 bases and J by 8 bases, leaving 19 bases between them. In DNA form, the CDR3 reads TGTGCCAGTAGTATGCCGACAGGCTCGGCGCGGGGCTACACCTTC. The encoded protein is CASSMPTGSARGYTF.